The 3 T cell receptor beta chains listed next were all sequenced from one sample in a study of regulatory T cells in long-lasting Graves disease (dated by TCRdb to the early 2020s). The time point tag for this specimen amounts to: newly diagnosed GD, antithyroid drugs for less than 3 months. For both TCR sequencing and RNA sequencing, RNA was extracted from PBMCs in TRIzol. Library method: multiplex PCR. The run used an Illumina HiSeq 4000. To build TCR beta libraries, CDR3 regions were amplified by Arm-PCR using iRepertoire HTBI primers. Using fastp trimming at Q25 and MiXCR clonotype assembly, TCRdb reanalyzed the public sequencing data and kept in-frame beta chains. Under each unique CDR3 protein, matching rows form one entry showing the most common genes and DNA. Recorded for this sample are 510,000 or so distinct CDR3 sequences; 12% of them occurred a single time. In total, the top ten clones hold roughly 8.9% of the sample.

The data were also submitted as part of a second study, on T cells in Graves' hyperthyroidism and ophthalmopathy.

This sample comprised peripheral blood mononuclear cells (PBMCs), obtained at new diagnosis, from a patient treated with antithyroid drugs. Source of these receptors: a woman under 40 with Graves disease. Donor details come from another sample of the same person, matched by shared clones.

This clonotype occurred a few times. V and J are TRBV20-1 and TRBJ1-6; 9 bases agree with TRBD1. Germline V gene sequence: CDR1 DFQATT, CDR2 SNEGSKA (reference sequence). This CDR3 region has 13 residues. The V gene end was trimmed by 7 bases and the J gene end by 8 bases; junction bases not matched to a gene: 6. The CDR3 bases are TGCAGTGTTACGGGACAGGGAGATTCACCCCTCCACTTT. It encodes CSVTGQGDSPLHF.

This clonotype has ten or more counts. The chain employs TRBV6-2 or TRBV6-3 and TRBJ1-3; no reliable D call. Germline CDR1 MNHEY, CDR2 SVGEGT. Deletions cut 5 bases from V and 8 bases from J, with 16 bases between. This CDR3 spans 14 amino acids. The chain's CDR3 is CASSEHGEGDTIYF. DNA for the CDR3: TGTGCCAGCAGTGAACACGGGGAAGGAGACACCATATATTTT.

At least ten counts were recorded for this clonotype. The chain uses TRBV5-1 and TRBJ2-1, with 9 bases identical to TRBD2. Trimming took 1 base from V and 4 from J; bases not matched to a gene: 6. The CDR3 is made up of 16 amino acids. Germline CDR1 reads SGHRS; CDR2 reads YFSETQ. CDR3 bases: TGCGCCAGCAGCTTGTTCGTAGCGGGAGTTTACAATGAGCAGTTCTTC. Translated: CASSLFVAGVYNEQFF.